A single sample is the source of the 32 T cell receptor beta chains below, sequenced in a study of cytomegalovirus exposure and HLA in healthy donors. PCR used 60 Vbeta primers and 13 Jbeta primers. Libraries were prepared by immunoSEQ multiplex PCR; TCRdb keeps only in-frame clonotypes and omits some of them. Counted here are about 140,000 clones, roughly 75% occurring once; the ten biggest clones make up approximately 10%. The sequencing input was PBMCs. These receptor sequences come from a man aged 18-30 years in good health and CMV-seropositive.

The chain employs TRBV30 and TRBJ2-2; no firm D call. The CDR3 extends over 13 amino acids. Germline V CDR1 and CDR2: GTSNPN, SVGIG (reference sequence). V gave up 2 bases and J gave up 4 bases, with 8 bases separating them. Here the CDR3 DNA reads TGTGCCTGGAGTTGGGCCCTCACCGGGGAGCTGTTTTTT. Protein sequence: CAWSWALTGELFF.

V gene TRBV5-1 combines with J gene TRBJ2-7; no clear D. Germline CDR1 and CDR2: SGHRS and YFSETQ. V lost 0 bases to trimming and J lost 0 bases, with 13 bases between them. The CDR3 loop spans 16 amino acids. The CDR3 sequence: CASSLASRSPSYEQYF. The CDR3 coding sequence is TGCGCCAGCAGCTTGGCCTCCAGGTCACCCTCCTACGAGCAGTACTTC. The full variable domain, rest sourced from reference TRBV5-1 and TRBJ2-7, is KAGVTQTPRYLIKTRGQQVTLSCSPISGHRSVSWYQQTPGQGLQFLFEYFSETQRNKGNFPGRFSGRQFSNSRSEMNVSTLELGDSALYLCASSLASRSPSYEQYFGPGTRLTVT.

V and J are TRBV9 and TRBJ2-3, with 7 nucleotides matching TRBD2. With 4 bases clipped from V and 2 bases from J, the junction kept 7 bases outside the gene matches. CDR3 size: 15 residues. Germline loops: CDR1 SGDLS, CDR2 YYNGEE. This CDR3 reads CASSLPSGSTDTQYF. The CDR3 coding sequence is TGTGCCAGCAGCCTCCCTAGCGGTTCCACAGATACGCAGTATTTT.

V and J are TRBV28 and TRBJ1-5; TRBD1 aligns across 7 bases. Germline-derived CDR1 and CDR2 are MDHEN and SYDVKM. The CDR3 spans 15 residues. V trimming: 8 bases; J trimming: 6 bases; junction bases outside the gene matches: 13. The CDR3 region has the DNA TGTGCCAGCTACTCCGACAGGGCCGGGAGTCAGCCCCAGCATTTT. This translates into CASYSDRAGSQPQHF.

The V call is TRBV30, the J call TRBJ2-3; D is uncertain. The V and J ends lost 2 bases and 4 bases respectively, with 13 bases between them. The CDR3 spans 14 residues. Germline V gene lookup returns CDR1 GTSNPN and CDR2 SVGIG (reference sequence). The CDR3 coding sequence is TGTGCCTGGAGTCCTCCCCCCAGTTCAGATACGCAGTATTTT. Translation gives CAWSPPPSSDTQYF.

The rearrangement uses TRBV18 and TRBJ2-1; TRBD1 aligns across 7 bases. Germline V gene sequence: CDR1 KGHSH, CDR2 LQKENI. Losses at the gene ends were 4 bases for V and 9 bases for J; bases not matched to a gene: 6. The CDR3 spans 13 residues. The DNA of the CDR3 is TGTGCCAGCTCACAGCCTGACAGGGTTGAGCAGTTCTTC. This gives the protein CASSQPDRVEQFF.

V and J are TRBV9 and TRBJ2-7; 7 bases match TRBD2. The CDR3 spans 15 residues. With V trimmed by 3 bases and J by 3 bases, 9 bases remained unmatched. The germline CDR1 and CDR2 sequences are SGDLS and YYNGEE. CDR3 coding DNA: TGTGCCAGCAGCGGGGCCGGGGGGAGAGGCTACGAGCAGTACTTC. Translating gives CASSGAGGRGYEQYF.

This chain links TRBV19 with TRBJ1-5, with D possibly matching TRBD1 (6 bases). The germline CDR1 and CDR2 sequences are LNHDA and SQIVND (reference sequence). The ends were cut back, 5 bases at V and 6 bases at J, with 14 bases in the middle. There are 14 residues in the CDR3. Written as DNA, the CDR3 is TGTGCCAGTAGTTCAGGGGCGGCGGGTCAGCCCCAGCATTTT. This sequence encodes CASSSGAAGQPQHF.

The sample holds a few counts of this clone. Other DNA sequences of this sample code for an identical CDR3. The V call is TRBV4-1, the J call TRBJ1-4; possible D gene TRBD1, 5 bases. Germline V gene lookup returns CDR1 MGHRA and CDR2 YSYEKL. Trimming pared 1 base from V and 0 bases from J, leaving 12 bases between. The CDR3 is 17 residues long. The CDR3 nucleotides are TGCGCCAGCAGCCAAGGAACGACAGCCGCAACTAATGAAAAACTGTTTTTT. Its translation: CASSQGTTAATNEKLFF.

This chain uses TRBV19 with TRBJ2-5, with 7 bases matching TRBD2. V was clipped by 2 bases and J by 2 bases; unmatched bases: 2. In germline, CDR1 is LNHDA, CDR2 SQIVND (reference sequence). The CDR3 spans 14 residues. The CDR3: CASSITSAQETQYF. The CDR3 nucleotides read TGTGCCAGTAGTATAACTAGCGCACAAGAGACCCAGTACTTC.

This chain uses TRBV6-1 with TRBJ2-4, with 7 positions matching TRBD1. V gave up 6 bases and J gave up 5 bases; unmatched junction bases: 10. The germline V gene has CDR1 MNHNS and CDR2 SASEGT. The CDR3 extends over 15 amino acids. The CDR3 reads CASSRHAGTENIQYF. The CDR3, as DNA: TGTGCCAGCAGCCGTCACGCCGGGACAGAAAACATTCAGTACTTC.

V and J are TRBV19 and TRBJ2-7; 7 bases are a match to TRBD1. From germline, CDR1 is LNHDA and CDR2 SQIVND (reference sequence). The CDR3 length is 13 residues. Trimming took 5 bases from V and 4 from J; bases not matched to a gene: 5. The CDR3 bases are TGTGCCAGTAGTGCACAACAGGGGTACGAGCAGTACTTC. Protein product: CASSAQQGYEQYF.

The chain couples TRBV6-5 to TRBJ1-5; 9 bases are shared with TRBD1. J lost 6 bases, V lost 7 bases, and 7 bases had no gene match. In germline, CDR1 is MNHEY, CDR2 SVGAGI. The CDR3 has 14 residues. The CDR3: CASKQGASGQPQHF. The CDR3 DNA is TGTGCCAGCAAACAGGGGGCATCGGGTCAGCCCCAGCATTTT.

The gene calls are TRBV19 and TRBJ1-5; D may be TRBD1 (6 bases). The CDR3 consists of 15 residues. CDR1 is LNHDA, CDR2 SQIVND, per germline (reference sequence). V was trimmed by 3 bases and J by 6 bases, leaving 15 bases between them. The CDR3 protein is CASSIRFLGGQPQHF. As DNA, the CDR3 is TGTGCCAGTAGTATCCGTTTCCTAGGGGGTCAGCCCCAGCATTTT.

This CDR3 is CASTGGLRSTDTQYF. The DNA for the CDR3 is TGTGCCAGCACCGGAGGCTTGCGGAGCACAGATACGCAGTATTTT. The gene calls are TRBV7-9 and TRBJ2-3, with D perhaps TRBD2 (5 bases). Trimming stripped 7 bases from V and 0 bases from J, with 14 bases between. There are 15 residues in the CDR3. Germline-derived CDR1 and CDR2 are SEHNR and FQNEAQ (reference sequence).

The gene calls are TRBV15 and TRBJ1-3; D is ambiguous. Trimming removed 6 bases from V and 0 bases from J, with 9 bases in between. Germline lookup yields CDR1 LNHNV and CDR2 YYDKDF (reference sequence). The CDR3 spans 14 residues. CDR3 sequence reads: CATRSGSSGNTIYF. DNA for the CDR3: TGTGCCACCAGATCTGGGAGCTCTGGAAACACCATATATTTT.

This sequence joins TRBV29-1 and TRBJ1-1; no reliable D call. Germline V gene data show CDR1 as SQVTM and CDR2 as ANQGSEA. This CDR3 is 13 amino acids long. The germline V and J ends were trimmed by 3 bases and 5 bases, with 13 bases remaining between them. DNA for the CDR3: TGCAGCGTTGATGAGGGCTTAAAGACTGAAGCTTTCTTT. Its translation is CSVDEGLKTEAFF.

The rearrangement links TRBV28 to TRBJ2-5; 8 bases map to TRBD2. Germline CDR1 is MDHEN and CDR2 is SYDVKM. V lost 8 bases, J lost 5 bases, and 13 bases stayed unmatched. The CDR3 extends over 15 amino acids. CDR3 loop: CASLNGGAARETQYF. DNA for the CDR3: TGTGCCAGCTTAAACGGGGGGGCTGCCCGGGAGACCCAGTACTTC. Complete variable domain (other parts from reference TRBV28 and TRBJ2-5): DVKVTQSSRYLVKRTGEKVFLECVQDMDHENMFWYRQDPGLGLRLIYFSYDVKMKEKGDIPEGYSVSREKKERFSLILESASTNQTSMYLCASLNGGAARETQYFGPGTRLLVL.

In DNA form, the CDR3 reads TGTGCCAGCAGCAAAGGACTAGCGGGAGTAGATACGCAGTATTTT. It translates to CASSKGLAGVDTQYF. The chain recombines TRBV7-2 with TRBJ2-3; 13 nucleotides match TRBD2. The length of the CDR3 is 15 residues. V shed 5 bases and J 5 bases; nucleotides not matched to a gene: 4. Germline V lookup: CDR1 SGHTA, CDR2 FQGNSA.

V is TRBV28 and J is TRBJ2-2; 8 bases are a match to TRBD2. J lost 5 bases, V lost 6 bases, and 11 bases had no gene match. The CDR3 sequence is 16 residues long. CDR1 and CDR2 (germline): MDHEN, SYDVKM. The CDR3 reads CASSRTLAGKTGELFF. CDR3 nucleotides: TGTGCCAGCAGCCGCACTCTAGCGGGTAAAACCGGGGAGCTGTTTTTT.

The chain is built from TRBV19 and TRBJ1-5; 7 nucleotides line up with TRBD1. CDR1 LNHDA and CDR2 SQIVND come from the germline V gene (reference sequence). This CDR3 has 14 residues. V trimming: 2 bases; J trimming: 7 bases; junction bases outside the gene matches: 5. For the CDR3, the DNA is TGTGCCAGTAGTATAAGTCAGGGGGGACAGCCCCAGCATTTT. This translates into CASSISQGGQPQHF. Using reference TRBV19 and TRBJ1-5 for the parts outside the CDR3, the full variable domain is DGGITQSPKYLFRKEGQNVTLSCEQNLNHDAMYWYRQDPGQGLRLIYYSQIVNDFQKGDIAEGYSVSREKKESFPLTVTSAQKNPTAFYLCASSISQGGQPQHFGDGTRLSIL.

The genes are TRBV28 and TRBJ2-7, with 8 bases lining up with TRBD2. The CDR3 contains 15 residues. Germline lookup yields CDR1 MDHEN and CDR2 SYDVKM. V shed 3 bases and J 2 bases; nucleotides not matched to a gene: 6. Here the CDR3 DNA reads TGTGCCAGCAGTTTTGCGGGAGGACCGACCTACGAGCAGTACTTC. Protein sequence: CASSFAGGPTYEQYF.

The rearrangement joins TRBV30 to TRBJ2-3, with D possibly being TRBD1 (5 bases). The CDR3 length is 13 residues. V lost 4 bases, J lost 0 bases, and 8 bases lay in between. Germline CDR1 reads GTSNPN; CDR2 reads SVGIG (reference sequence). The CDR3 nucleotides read TGTGCCTGGACGACAGTAAGCACAGATACGCAGTATTTT. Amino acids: CAWTTVSTDTQYF. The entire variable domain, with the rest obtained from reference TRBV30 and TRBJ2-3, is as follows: SQTIHQWPATLVQPVGSPLSLECTVEGTSNPNLYWYRQAAGRGLQLLFYSVGIGQISSEVPQNLSASRPQDRQFILSSKKLLLSDSGFYLCAWTTVSTDTQYFGPGTRLTVL.

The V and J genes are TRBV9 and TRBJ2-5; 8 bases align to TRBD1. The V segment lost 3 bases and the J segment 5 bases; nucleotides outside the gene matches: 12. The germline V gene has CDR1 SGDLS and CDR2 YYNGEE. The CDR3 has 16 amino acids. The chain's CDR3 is CASSATFDRGRETQYF. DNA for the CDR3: TGTGCCAGCAGCGCCACCTTCGACAGGGGTCGTGAGACCCAGTACTTC.

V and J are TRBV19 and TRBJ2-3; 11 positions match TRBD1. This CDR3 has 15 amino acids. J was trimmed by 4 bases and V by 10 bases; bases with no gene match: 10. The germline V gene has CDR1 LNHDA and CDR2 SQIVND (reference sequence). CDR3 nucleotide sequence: TGTGCCACCTTACCACCGGGACAGGGGGCAGATACGCAGTATTTT. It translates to CATLPPGQGADTQYF. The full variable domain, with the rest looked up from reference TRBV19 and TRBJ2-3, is DGGITQSPKYLFRKEGQNVTLSCEQNLNHDAMYWYRQDPGQGLRLIYYSQIVNDFQKGDIAEGYSVSREKKESFPLTVTSAQKNPTAFYLCATLPPGQGADTQYFGPGTRLTVL.

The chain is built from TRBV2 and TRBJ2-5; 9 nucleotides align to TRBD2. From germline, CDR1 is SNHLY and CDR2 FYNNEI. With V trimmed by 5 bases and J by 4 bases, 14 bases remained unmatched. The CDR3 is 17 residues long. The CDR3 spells CASSPRYSGSGGETQYF. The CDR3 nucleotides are TGTGCCAGCAGTCCCCGTTATAGCGGGAGTGGAGGAGAGACCCAGTACTTC.

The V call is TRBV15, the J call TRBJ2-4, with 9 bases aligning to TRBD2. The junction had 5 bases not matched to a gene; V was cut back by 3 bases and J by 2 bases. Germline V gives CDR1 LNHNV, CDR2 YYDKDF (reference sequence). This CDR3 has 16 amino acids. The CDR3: CATSRGREGTKNIQYF. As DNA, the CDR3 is TGTGCCACCAGCAGGGGGCGGGAGGGGACCAAAAACATTCAGTACTTC. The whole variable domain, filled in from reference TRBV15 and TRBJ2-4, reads DAMVIQNPRYQVTQFGKPVTLSCSQTLNHNVMYWYQQKSSQAPKLLFHYYDKDFNNEADTPDNFQSRRPNTSFCFLDIRSPGLGDTAMYLCATSRGREGTKNIQYFGAGTRLSVL.

CDR3 sequence: CAWDTSYEQYF. CDR3 DNA: TGTGCCTGGGACACTTCCTACGAGCAGTACTTC. The chain employs TRBV30 and TRBJ2-7, with D unresolved. The CDR3 has 11 amino acids. V was cut by 5 bases and J by 1 base, with 6 bases left in between. Germline CDR1 reads GTSNPN; CDR2 reads SVGIG (reference sequence). Drawing the rest from reference TRBV30 and TRBJ2-7, the complete variable domain is SQTIHQWPATLVQPVGSPLSLECTVEGTSNPNLYWYRQAAGRGLQLLFYSVGIGQISSEVPQNLSASRPQDRQFILSSKKLLLSDSGFYLCAWDTSYEQYFGPGTRLTVT.

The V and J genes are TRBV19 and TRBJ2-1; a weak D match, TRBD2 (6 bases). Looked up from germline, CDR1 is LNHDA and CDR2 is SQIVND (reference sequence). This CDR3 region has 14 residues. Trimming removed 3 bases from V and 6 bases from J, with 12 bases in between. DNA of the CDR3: TGTGCCAGTAGTATGATAGATAGCGGCAATGAGCAGTTCTTC. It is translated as CASSMIDSGNEQFF.

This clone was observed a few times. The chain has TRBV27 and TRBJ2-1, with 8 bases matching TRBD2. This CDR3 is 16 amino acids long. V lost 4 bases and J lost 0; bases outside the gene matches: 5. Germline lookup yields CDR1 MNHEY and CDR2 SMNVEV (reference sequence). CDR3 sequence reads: CASSSTSGLSYNEQFF. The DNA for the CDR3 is TGTGCCAGCAGTTCCACTAGCGGACTCTCCTACAATGAGCAGTTCTTC.

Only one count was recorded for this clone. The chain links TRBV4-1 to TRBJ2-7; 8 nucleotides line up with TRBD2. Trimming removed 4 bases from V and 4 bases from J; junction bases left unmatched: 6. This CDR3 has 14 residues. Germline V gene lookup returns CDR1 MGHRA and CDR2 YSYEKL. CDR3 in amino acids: CASSRPSGSYEQYF. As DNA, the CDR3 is TGCGCCAGCAGCCGCCCGAGCGGGAGTTACGAGCAGTACTTC.

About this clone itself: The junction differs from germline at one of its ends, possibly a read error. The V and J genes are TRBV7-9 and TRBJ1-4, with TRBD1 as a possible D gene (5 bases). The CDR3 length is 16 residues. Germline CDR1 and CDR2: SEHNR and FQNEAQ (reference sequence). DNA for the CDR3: TGTTCCAGCAGCAAAGACGGCAGGGCCCTGGGTGAAAAACTGTTTTTT. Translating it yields CSSSKDGRALGEKLFF.